The next 8 T cell receptor beta chains were all read from a single sample in a study of radiation and T cells in renal cell carcinoma. TCRdb's table, derived via immunoSEQ multiplex PCR, lists solely in-frame clones and lacks some. The data contain around 100,000 clones, approximately 82% of them singletons. Time point defined: blood 4 weeks post-SBRT, at nephrectomy. Noted treatment: 15 Gy SBRT to primary tumor, nephrectomy 4 weeks later. The sequences come from blood, collected from a patient whose treatment included radiotherapy and nephrectomy. The origin of the receptors is a man in his sixties with renal cell carcinoma.

The chain uses TRBV4-3 and TRBJ2-7, with D perhaps matching TRBD2 (5 bases). This CDR3 has 15 residues. Germline CDR1 is LGHNA and CDR2 is YSLEER. The germline V and J ends were trimmed by 1 base and 2 bases, with 12 bases remaining between them. In DNA form, the CDR3 reads TGCGCCAGCAGCCAAGTCCGGGGAGCCACCTACGAGCAGTACTTC. It codes for CASSQVRGATYEQYF.

V gene TRBV19 combines with J gene TRBJ1-2, with 8 bases lining up with TRBD1. Losses at the gene ends were 2 bases for V and 8 bases for J; bases not matched to a gene: 10. This CDR3 is built from 15 residues. In germline, CDR1 is LNHDA, CDR2 SQIVND (reference sequence). The CDR3 sequence: CASSISLGQGDGYTF. CDR3 DNA sequence: TGTGCCAGTAGTATATCCCTCGGACAGGGAGACGGCTACACCTTC.

V gene TRBV4-3 combines with J gene TRBJ2-2, with D possibly matching TRBD1 (6 bases). The V gene lost 2 bases and the J gene lost 1 base, with 11 bases spanning the gap. There are 16 residues in the CDR3. Germline lookup yields CDR1 LGHNA and CDR2 YSLEER. In nucleotides, the CDR3 is TGCGCCAGCAGCCAAAACAGGGAGATGAACACCGGGGAGCTGTTTTTT. As protein: CASSQNREMNTGELFF.

This clone has just a few counts. The same CDR3 is also encoded by other DNA sequences in this sample. V and J are TRBV6-5 and TRBJ1-2; D perhaps matches TRBD1 (5 bases). V lost 6 bases, J lost 1 base, and 9 bases lay in between. The germline CDR1 and CDR2 sequences are MNHEY and SVGAGI. The CDR3 contains 13 residues. For the CDR3, the DNA is TGTGCCAGCAGAAGGGACTTTAACTATGGCTACACCTTC. This encodes CASRRDFNYGYTF.

Only one count was recorded for this clone. The gene calls are TRBV6-5 and TRBJ2-1, with D tentatively TRBD2 (5 bases). This CDR3 has 15 residues. Per the germline V gene, CDR1 is MNHEY and CDR2 is SVGAGI. V lost 2 bases, J lost 2 bases, and 10 bases lay in between. CDR3 amino acids: CASSYTGSPYNEQFF. The CDR3 DNA sequence: TGTGCCAGCAGTTACACGGGGAGCCCCTACAATGAGCAGTTCTTC.

This clone occurred once. The chain carries TRBV11-2 and TRBJ1-1; D not resolved. Trimming left V 5 bases short and J 6 bases short, with 10 bases between. There are 12 residues in the CDR3. From germline, CDR1 is SGHAT and CDR2 FQNNGV. This CDR3 is CASSRSGPEAFF. The CDR3 DNA is TGTGCCAGCAGCAGATCCGGACCTGAAGCTTTCTTT.

The chain carries TRBV9 and TRBJ2-1, with a tentative D call TRBD2 (6 bases). CDR3 size: 13 residues. V lost 0 bases and J lost 6, with 7 bases in between. CDR1 and CDR2 (germline): SGDLS, YYNGEE. In DNA form, the CDR3 reads TGTGCCAGCAGCGTAGTTAGCGGCAATGAGCAGTTCTTC. Encoded protein: CASSVVSGNEQFF.

The chain uses TRBV6-6 and TRBJ2-2, with D tentatively TRBD1 (5 bases). There are 15 residues in the CDR3. The V end lost 7 bases, the J end lost 6 bases, and 18 bases lay between the germline ends. The V gene's germline CDR1 is MNHNY and CDR2 SVGAGI (reference sequence). As DNA, the CDR3 is TGTGCCAGCACCACCCTGTCAGGGCTCCCCGGGGAGCTGTTTTTT. This encodes CASTTLSGLPGELFF.